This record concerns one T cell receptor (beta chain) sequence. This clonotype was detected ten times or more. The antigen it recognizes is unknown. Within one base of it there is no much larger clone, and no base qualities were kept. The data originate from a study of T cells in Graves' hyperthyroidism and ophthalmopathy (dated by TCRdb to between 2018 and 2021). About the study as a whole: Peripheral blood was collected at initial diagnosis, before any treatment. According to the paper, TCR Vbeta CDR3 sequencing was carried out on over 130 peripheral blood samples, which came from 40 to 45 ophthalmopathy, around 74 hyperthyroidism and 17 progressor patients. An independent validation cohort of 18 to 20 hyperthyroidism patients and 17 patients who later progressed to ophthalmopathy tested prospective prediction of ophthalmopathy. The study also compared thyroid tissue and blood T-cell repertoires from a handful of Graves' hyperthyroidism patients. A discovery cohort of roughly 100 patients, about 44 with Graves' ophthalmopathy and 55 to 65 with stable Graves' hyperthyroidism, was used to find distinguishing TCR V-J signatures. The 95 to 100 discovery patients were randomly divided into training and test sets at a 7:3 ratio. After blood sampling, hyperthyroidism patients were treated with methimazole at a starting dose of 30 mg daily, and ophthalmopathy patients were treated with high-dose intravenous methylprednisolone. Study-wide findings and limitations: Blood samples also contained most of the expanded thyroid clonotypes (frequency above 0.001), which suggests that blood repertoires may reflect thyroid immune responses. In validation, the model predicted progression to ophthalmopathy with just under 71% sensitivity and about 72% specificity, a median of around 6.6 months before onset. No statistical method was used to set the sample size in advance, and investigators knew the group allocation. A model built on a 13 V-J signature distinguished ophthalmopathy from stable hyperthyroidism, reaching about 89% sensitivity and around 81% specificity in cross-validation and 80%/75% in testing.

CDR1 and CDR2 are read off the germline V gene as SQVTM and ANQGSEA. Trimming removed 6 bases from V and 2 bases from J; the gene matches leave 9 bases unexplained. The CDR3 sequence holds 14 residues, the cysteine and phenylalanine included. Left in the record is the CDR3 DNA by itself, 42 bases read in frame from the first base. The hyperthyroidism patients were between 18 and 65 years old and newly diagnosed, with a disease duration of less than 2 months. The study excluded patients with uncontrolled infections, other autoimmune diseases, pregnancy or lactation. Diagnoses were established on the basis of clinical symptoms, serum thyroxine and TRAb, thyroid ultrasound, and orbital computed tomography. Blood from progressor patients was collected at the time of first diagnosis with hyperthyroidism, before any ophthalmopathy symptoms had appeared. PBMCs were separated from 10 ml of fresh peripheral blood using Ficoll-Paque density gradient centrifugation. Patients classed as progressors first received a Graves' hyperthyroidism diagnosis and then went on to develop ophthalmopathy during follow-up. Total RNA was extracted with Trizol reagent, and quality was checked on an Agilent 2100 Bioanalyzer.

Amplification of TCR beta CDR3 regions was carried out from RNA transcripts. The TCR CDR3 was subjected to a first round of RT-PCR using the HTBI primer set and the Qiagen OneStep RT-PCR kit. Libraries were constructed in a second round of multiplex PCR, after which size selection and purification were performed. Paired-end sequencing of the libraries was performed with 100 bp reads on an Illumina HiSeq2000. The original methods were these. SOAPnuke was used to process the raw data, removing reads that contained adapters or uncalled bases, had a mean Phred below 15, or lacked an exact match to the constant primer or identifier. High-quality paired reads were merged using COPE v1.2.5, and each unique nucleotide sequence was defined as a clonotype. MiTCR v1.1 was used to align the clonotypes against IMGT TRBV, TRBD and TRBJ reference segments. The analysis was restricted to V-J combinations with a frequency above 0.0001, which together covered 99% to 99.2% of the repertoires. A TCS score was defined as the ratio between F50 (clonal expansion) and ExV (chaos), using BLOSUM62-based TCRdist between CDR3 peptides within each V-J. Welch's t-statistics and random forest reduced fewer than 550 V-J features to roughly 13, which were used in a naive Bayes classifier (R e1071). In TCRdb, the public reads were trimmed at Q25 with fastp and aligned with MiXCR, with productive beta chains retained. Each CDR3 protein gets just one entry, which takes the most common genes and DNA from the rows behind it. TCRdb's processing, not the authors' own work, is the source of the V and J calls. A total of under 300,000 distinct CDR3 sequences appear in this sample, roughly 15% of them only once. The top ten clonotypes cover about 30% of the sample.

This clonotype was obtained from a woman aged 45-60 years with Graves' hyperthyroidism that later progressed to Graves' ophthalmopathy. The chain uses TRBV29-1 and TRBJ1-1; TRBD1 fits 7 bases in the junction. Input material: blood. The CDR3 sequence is CSVTGAPRNTEAFF. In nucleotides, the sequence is TGCAGCGTCACAGGGGCCCCGAGAAACACTGAAGCTTTCTTT.